This T cell receptor (beta chain) comes out of a study of shared clonotypes between healthy human individuals. The repertoire was sequenced with immunoSEQ multiplex PCR; TCRdb's copy has only in-frame clones and lacks some. The sample carries about 1 million clones, 60% to 80% recorded once. This TCR came from a man between 18 and 35 years old in good health. The sequencing sample was made of memory CD4+ T cells sorted from blood. This sample's subset: CD45RA-negative fraction.

CDR3 sequence (DNA): TGCAGCGTCGCTACAGGGGGAAGGGTCTATGGCTACACCTTC. This sequence encodes CSVATGGRVYGYTF. The chain employs TRBV29-1 and TRBJ1-2; 8 positions match TRBD1. Germline trimming cut 6 bases from V and 4 bases from J; bases unmatched to any gene: 10. Germline CDR1 reads SQVTM; CDR2 reads ANQGSEA. The CDR3 extends over 14 amino acids.